A single sample is the source of the 29 T cell receptor beta chains below, sequenced in a study of OX40 agonist ivuxolimab in advanced cancers. Generated by immunoSEQ multiplex PCR, the TCRdb table keeps only in-frame clones and is missing some. The sample includes roughly 15,000 clones, about 94% of them seen just once. The source material was CD4+ or CD8+ T cells sorted from blood, sampled in a trial of the OX40 agonist ivuxolimab. The receptor set was obtained from an adult with an advanced solid tumor such as melanoma, head and neck, liver or kidney cancer.

The rearrangement links TRBV30 to TRBJ1-2; 10 bases are a match to TRBD1. The CDR3 covers 12 residues. V lost 0 bases to trimming and J lost 10 bases; unmatched junction nucleotides: 2. Germline V lookup: CDR1 GTSNPN, CDR2 SVGIG (reference sequence). The DNA of the CDR3 is TGTGCCTGGAGTGTGGGACAGGGGAACTACACCTTC. This encodes CAWSVGQGNYTF.

A single count supports this clone. The chain carries TRBV27 and TRBJ2-7; possibly TRBD2 for D (6 bases). In germline, CDR1 is MNHEY, CDR2 SMNVEV (reference sequence). V lost 4 bases, J lost 2 bases, and 12 bases lay in between. There are 14 residues in the CDR3. CDR3: CASSWGESTYEQYF. CDR3 in DNA: TGTGCCAGCAGTTGGGGGGAGAGCACCTACGAGCAGTACTTC.

The V gene is TRBV6-5, the J gene TRBJ2-1; tentative D call: TRBD1 (6 bases). V lost 2 bases, J lost 2 bases, and 10 bases lay in between. Germline V gene lookup returns CDR1 MNHEY and CDR2 SVGAGI. The CDR3 sequence is 15 residues long. CDR3 sequence (DNA): TGTGCCAGCAGTTACGGGCAGGGGCCCTACAATGAGCAGTTCTTC. Its protein is CASSYGQGPYNEQFF.

This clone was seen once. The J gene is TRBJ2-2, the V gene TRBV2; 9 bases line up with TRBD1. Per the germline V gene, CDR1 is SNHLY and CDR2 is FYNNEI. The CDR3 consists of 16 residues. V shed 6 bases and J 3 bases; nucleotides not matched to a gene: 8. CDR3 sequence (DNA): TGTGCCAGCAGCCCTGGACAGGGGACGTACACCGGGGAGCTGTTTTTT. Translating gives CASSPGQGTYTGELFF.

The genes are TRBV29-1 and TRBJ1-1; possible D gene TRBD1, 6 bases. V lost 3 bases and J 3 bases, leaving 20 bases between the germline ends. Looked up from germline, CDR1 is SQVTM and CDR2 is ANQGSEA. This CDR3 has 16 residues. The CDR3 reads CSVESWAGAGDTEAFF. DNA of the CDR3: TGCAGCGTTGAGTCATGGGCAGGGGCGGGGGACACTGAAGCTTTCTTT.

The chain recombines TRBV7-3 with TRBJ2-7; 9 bases align to TRBD2. The CDR3 totals 14 residues. The germline V gene encodes CDR1 SGHTA and CDR2 FQGTGA. Unmatched junction bases numbered 1, after V lost 2 bases and J lost 2 bases. The CDR3 bases are TGTGCCAGCAGCTTAGCGGGGGGGCCCTACGAGCAGTACTTC. This gives the protein CASSLAGGPYEQYF.

The gene calls are TRBV13 and TRBJ2-3; D gene ambiguous. The V gene's germline CDR1 is PRHDT and CDR2 FYEKMQ (reference sequence). Between the trimmed V and J ends, which lost 5 bases and 4 bases, there was a span of 10 bases. The length of the CDR3 is 13 residues. The CDR3 DNA reads TGTGCCAGCAGCCAAGTGGATGCAGATACGCAGTATTTT. It specifies CASSQVDADTQYF.

This clone was found once. The chain carries TRBV27 and TRBJ2-7; tentatively, D is TRBD1 (6 bases). CDR1 is MNHEY and CDR2 is SMNVEV in the germline V gene (reference sequence). This CDR3 has 16 amino acids. V lost 5 bases to trimming and J lost 2 bases, with 19 bases between them. The CDR3 region is CASSAGQAGDPYEQYF. CDR3 nucleotide sequence: TGTGCCAGCAGTGCCGGGCAGGCAGGGGATCCCTACGAGCAGTACTTC.

The chain has TRBV7-3 and TRBJ2-5, with 7 bases that match TRBD2. The length of the CDR3 is 15 residues. Per the germline V gene, CDR1 is SGHTA and CDR2 is FQGTGA. J lost 4 bases, V lost 1 base, and 6 bases had no gene match. DNA for the CDR3: TGTGCCAGCAGCTTAATGGGAGGGGAACCAGAGACCCAGTACTTC. It encodes CASSLMGGEPETQYF.

The rearrangement uses TRBV28 and TRBJ2-1; maybe TRBD2 (6 bases). The CDR3 contains 15 residues. CDR1 MDHEN and CDR2 SYDVKM come from the germline V gene. V dropped 6 bases and J dropped 7 bases, with 19 bases sitting between them. DNA of the CDR3: TGTGCCAGCAGCCCGGGAGACGGGGGACGGAATGAGCAGTTCTTC. This sequence encodes CASSPGDGGRNEQFF. The full variable domain, with the rest looked up from reference TRBV28 and TRBJ2-1, is DVKVTQSSRYLVKRTGEKVFLECVQDMDHENMFWYRQDPGLGLRLIYFSYDVKMKEKGDIPEGYSVSREKKERFSLILESASTNQTSMYLCASSPGDGGRNEQFFGPGTRLTVL.

The chain carries TRBV29-1 and TRBJ1-1; D is uncertain. CDR1 SQVTM and CDR2 ANQGSEA come from the germline V gene. Trimming stripped 4 bases from V and 8 bases from J, with 11 bases between. This CDR3 is 11 amino acids long. The CDR3, as DNA: TGCAGCGTTGTGCGCGTGGGCGAAGCTTTCTTT. Translating gives CSVVRVGEAFF.

V is TRBV27 and J is TRBJ2-1, with 11 bases matching TRBD2. The CDR3 sequence is 16 residues long. In germline, CDR1 is MNHEY, CDR2 SMNVEV (reference sequence). J lost 3 bases, V lost 2 bases, and 3 bases had no gene match. This CDR3 reads CASSLGLAGYYNEQFF. The CDR3 coding sequence is TGTGCCAGCAGTTTAGGACTAGCGGGCTACTACAATGAGCAGTTCTTC.

The chain joins TRBV30 to TRBJ2-1; 7 bases fit TRBD1. This CDR3 has 12 amino acids. V shed 5 bases, J shed 7 bases, and the junction held 5 bases outside the gene matches. Germline V CDR1 and CDR2: GTSNPN, SVGIG (reference sequence). The CDR3 is CAWSTGPNEQFF. CDR3 sequence (DNA): TGTGCCTGGTCGACAGGGCCGAATGAGCAGTTCTTC.

The chain carries TRBV9 and TRBJ2-7; TRBD1 matches 10 bases. With V trimmed by 2 bases and J by 1 base, 3 bases remained unmatched. This CDR3 is 15 amino acids long. The V gene's germline CDR1 is SGDLS and CDR2 YYNGEE. The CDR3 DNA follows: TGTGCCAGCAGCGTGGGGACAGGGGCTTCCTACGAGCAGTACTTC. As protein: CASSVGTGASYEQYF.

The chain couples TRBV30 to TRBJ2-1; D is perhaps TRBD2 (6 bases). This CDR3 has 14 residues. Germline V lookup: CDR1 GTSNPN, CDR2 SVGIG (reference sequence). Trimming took 5 bases from V and 3 from J, leaving 14 bases between them. The CDR3 sequence: CAWSTGVHYNEQFF. CDR3 DNA sequence: TGTGCCTGGTCGACGGGAGTGCACTACAATGAGCAGTTCTTC.

The rearrangement joins TRBV21-1 to TRBJ2-5; the D call TRBD2 from the table was never checked on the DNA. TRBV21-1 is a listed pseudogene. The CDR3 has 20 residues. The DNA for the CDR3 is TGTGCCAGCACCGCCGCCGTCTCTAAGGGGGCGGGGGGTAGCGGGGAGACCCAGTACTTC. Amino acids: CASTAAVSKGAGGSGETQYF.

This sequence joins TRBV6-5 and TRBJ1-5, with D possibly matching TRBD1 (5 bases). Trimming shortened V by 6 bases and J by 2 bases, and 11 bases separated the two germline ends. The CDR3 extends over 14 amino acids. CDR1 and CDR2 (germline): MNHEY, SVGAGI. The CDR3 reads CASSLGGGNQPQHF. The DNA of the CDR3 is TGTGCCAGCAGCCTTGGGGGGGGCAATCAGCCCCAGCATTTT.

The CDR3 loop is CASSRGLATGELFF. CDR3 nucleotides: TGTGCCAGCAGTCGGGGACTAGCGACCGGGGAGCTGTTTTTT. This chain links TRBV27 with TRBJ2-2, with 10 bases matching TRBD2. CDR3 size: 14 residues. Germline assignment: CDR1 MNHEY and CDR2 SMNVEV (reference sequence). The junction had 2 bases not matched to a gene; V was cut back by 5 bases and J by 5 bases.

The rearrangement joins TRBV28 to TRBJ2-7, with TRBD1 matching over 11 bases. Per the germline V gene, CDR1 is MDHEN and CDR2 is SYDVKM. The junction had 3 bases not matched to a gene; V was cut back by 2 bases and J by 3 bases. The CDR3 contains 15 residues. CDR3 amino acids: CASSLMGTGGYEQYF. DNA for the CDR3: TGTGCCAGCAGTTTAATGGGGACAGGGGGCTACGAGCAGTACTTC.

Turning to this clone: The junction differs from germline at one of its ends, possibly a read error. The V and J genes are TRBV2 and TRBJ2-7; 7 bases map to TRBD1. CDR3 length: 16 residues. CDR1 is SNHLY, CDR2 FYNNEI, per germline. CDR3 in DNA: TGTGCCAGCAGTGAAGCGCTTCTTCTCGTAGCCCGGGACAGAACATTC. Residues: CASSEALLLVARDRTF.

The gene calls are TRBV11-2 and TRBJ2-1, with TRBD1 as a possible D gene (6 bases). Trimming stripped 5 bases from V and 3 bases from J, with 11 bases between. Germline values: CDR1 SGHAT, CDR2 FQNNGV. The CDR3 has 14 amino acids. CDR3 coding DNA: TGTGCCAGCAGCCCCAGGGGAAACTACAATGAGCAGTTCTTC. Translated: CASSPRGNYNEQFF.

This clone appeared a single time. The sample holds other DNA sequences that translate to the same CDR3. The J gene is TRBJ2-1, the V gene TRBV27; TRBD2 agrees at 9 bases. This CDR3 has 15 amino acids. The germline V gene encodes CDR1 MNHEY and CDR2 SMNVEV (reference sequence). J was trimmed by 2 bases and V by 2 bases; bases with no gene match: 1. The CDR3 DNA reads TGTGCCAGCAGTTTAGCGGGGGGGCCCTACAATGAGCAGTTCTTC. This gives the protein CASSLAGGPYNEQFF.

The rearrangement uses TRBV4-1 and TRBJ2-1; no clear D. From germline, CDR1 is MGHRA and CDR2 YSYEKL. V lost 0 bases to trimming and J lost 9 bases, with 15 bases between them. The length of the CDR3 is 15 residues. CDR3 sequence: CASSQDYALASEQFF. For the CDR3, the DNA is TGCGCCAGCAGCCAAGATTACGCCCTCGCGAGTGAGCAGTTCTTC.

This chain joins TRBV11-2 and TRBJ1-1; no definite D call. The germline V and J ends were trimmed by 4 bases and 4 bases, with 13 bases remaining between them. The germline CDR1 and CDR2 sequences are SGHAT and FQNNGV. The CDR3 totals 14 residues. Here the CDR3 reads CASSWGTFITEAFF. The DNA of the CDR3 is TGTGCCAGCAGCTGGGGTACCTTCATCACTGAAGCTTTCTTT. Full variable domain (outside the CDR3, taken from reference TRBV11-2 and TRBJ1-1): EAGVAQSPRYKIIEKRQSVAFWCNPISGHATLYWYQQILGQGPKLLIQFQNNGVVDDSQLPKDRFSAERLKGVDSTLKIQPAKLEDSAVYLCASSWGTFITEAFFGQGTRLTVV.

This chain links TRBV25-1 with TRBJ2-1; no firm D call. The V end was cut by 3 bases, the J end by 6 bases, with 12 bases between. Looked up from germline, CDR1 is MGHDK and CDR2 is SYGVNS. This CDR3 contains 14 residues. CDR3 in amino acids: CASSDPLGFNEQFF. CDR3 nucleotides: TGTGCCAGCAGTGATCCCCTAGGCTTCAATGAGCAGTTCTTC.

CDR3 amino acids: CASGPATGSFKAGNGYTF. The DNA of the CDR3 is TGCGCCAGCGGACCTGCGACAGGGAGCTTCAAAGCGGGTAATGGCTACACCTTC. This sequence joins TRBV10-2 and TRBJ1-2, with 7 bases matching TRBD1. This CDR3 spans 18 amino acids. With 8 bases clipped from V and 6 bases from J, the junction kept 24 bases outside the gene matches. Germline loops: CDR1 WSHSY, CDR2 SAAADI.

The J gene is TRBJ2-7, the V gene TRBV12-5, with 7 bases fitting TRBD2. V was pared by 6 bases and J by 4 bases, with 6 bases of the junction left unmatched. This CDR3 comprises 13 residues. In germline, CDR1 is LGHNT, CDR2 FRNRAP. The CDR3, as DNA: TGTGCTAGTGGAGTGGGGGGAGGGTACGAGCAGTACTTC. Its translation: CASGVGGGYEQYF.

The J gene is TRBJ2-7, the V gene TRBV29-1; possibly TRBD1 for D (6 bases). With 0 bases removed from V and 2 bases from J, the gap between germline ends came to 14 bases. This CDR3 contains 15 residues. Germline CDR1 SQVTM, CDR2 ANQGSEA. The CDR3 sequence is CSVEDPRTETYEQYF. In nucleotides, the CDR3 is TGCAGCGTTGAAGATCCAAGGACAGAGACCTACGAGCAGTACTTC.

V gene TRBV28 combines with J gene TRBJ2-1, with 11 bases that match TRBD1. Trimming cost V 8 bases and J 6 bases; bases outside gene matches: 3. The CDR3 sequence is 13 residues long. From germline, CDR1 is MDHEN and CDR2 SYDVKM. The CDR3 nucleotides are TGTGCCAGCCTGGACAGGGGGCCCAATGAGCAGTTCTTC. The encoded protein is CASLDRGPNEQFF.